A single T cell receptor (beta chain) is shown here with its context. What it recognizes is unknown. A read error is possible here, since a much larger clone lies one base away. This sample was included in a study of CD4 T cell repertoires in COVID-19. Sequencing used immunoSEQ multiplex PCR; TCRdb keeps in-frame clones, though not all of them. This sample yields hundreds of clones, of which about 7.3% are seen a single time; about 9.4% belongs to the top ten. Germline assignment: CDR1 KGHSH and CDR2 LQKENI. This CDR3 contains 15 residues. Stimulation with autologous monocytes and recombinant SARS-CoV-2 spike or nucleoprotein produced proliferating antigen-reactive T cell lines. Cultures began with more than 4x10^5 cells for each subset.

Material: circulating follicular helper CD4+ T cells, cultured in vitro, obtained after recovery from COVID-19. The TCR originated in a human donor who had COVID-19. The gene calls are TRBV18 and TRBJ1-5, with D unresolved. The CDR3 is CVSSPQIERGQPQHF. CDR3 nucleotide sequence: TGTGTCAGCTCACCCCAAATAGAACGGGGTCAGCCCCAGCATTTT.